This T cell receptor (beta chain) appears in the sequencing data of a study of neurological immune-mediated disorders. Study observations and caveats: The greatest TCR clonal expansion appeared in HTLV-1-associated myelopathy and the smallest, falling below healthy controls, in multiple sclerosis.

This CDR3 region has 15 residues. Trimming took off 0 bases at V and 0 bases at J, with 7 bases between the two ends. CDR1 and CDR2 (germline): SGHRS, YFSETQ. On this clonotype: Its target is unknown. Just one base apart from a much larger clone, this may be a read error. Here the CDR3 omits its conserved ending phenylalanine or tryptophan, so a read error is the likely source.

Time point denoted: longitudinal time-point 3. The team produced cDNA through 5'RACE using 10-nucleotide random UMIs. TCRdb recomputed calls from the 5' RACE reads with MiXCR, one row per CDR3 protein. The table has fewer than 110,000 distinct CDR3 sequences, roughly 10% seen once; the top ten hold about 3%. The sequence derives from a female donor with HTLV-1-associated myelopathy (HAM/TSP). The V call is TRBV5-1, the J call TRBJ1-3, with D uncertain. Source material: PBMCs. In nucleotides, the CDR3 is TGCGCCAGCAGCTTGGACCTATCCTCTGGAAACACCATATATTGT. Amino acids: CASSLDLSSGNTIYC.